This TCR beta chain was sequenced for a study of untreated major depressive disorder. Study findings and constraints: Compared with controls, depressed patients showed more TRBV05-01 (Vbeta 5.1) usage in CD4+ T cells. A comparatively small sample limits the generalizability of these findings.

Sequencing was performed with immunoSEQ multiplex PCR; in TCRdb, only in-frame clones are kept and a portion is missing. The sample lists 20,000 to 25,000 clones, 80% to 95% seen once, with 0.25% to 0.35% in the top ten. In regard to this clone: Its antigen is undetermined.

Participants were all of European descent. Germline V gives CDR1 SGHRS, CDR2 YFSETQ. V shed 0 bases, J shed 6 bases, and the junction held 14 bases outside the gene matches. This CDR3 comprises 18 residues. This chain uses TRBV5-1 with TRBJ2-3; 9 bases align to TRBD2. The sample comprised CD4+ T cells from PBMCs. The TCR sequence derives from a man aged 30-40 years in good health. This CDR3 is CASSLARWSGRSPDTQYF. DNA of the CDR3: TGCGCCAGCAGCTTGGCCCGGTGGAGCGGGAGGTCCCCGGATACGCAGTATTTT.